This passage covers 22 T cell receptor beta chains from one sample sequenced in a study of T cells in women clearing cervical HPV infection. TCRdb's table, derived via immunoSEQ multiplex PCR, lists solely in-frame clones and lacks some. The sample totals over 45,000 clones; its top ten clones hold approximately 1%. What was sequenced was blood buffy coat. These receptors were obtained from a woman between 18 and 69 years old with a cervical HPV16 infection that either progressed to CIN3+ or cleared (not recorded which).

With respect to this clone: The read ends 3 residues before the CDR3 terminus; that terminus is restored from the germline J gene. The J gene is TRBJ2-4, the V gene TRBV2; 12 bases map to TRBD1. This CDR3 contains 17 residues. CDR1 is SNHLY, CDR2 FYNNEI, per germline. J lost 9 bases, V lost 1 base, and 10 bases had no gene match. The CDR3 is CASSEDRDRGRGSIQYF. The sequenced part of the CDR3 DNA is TGTGCCAGCAGTGAAGACCGGGACAGGGGGCGAGGAAGCATT.

A word on this clone: The read finishes 3 residues shy of the CDR3 end, and the germline J gene is used to complete it. The chain uses TRBV20-1 and TRBJ1-2; a weak D match, TRBD1 (5 bases). This CDR3 is 13 amino acids long. With 3 bases removed from V and 7 bases from J, the gap between germline ends came to 15 bases. Germline loops: CDR1 DFQATT, CDR2 SNEGSKA (reference sequence). CDR3 amino acids: CSASLGGLGGYTF. The DNA read from the CDR3 is TGCAGTGCTAGCCTCGGGGGACTAGGTGGC.

About this clone itself: With the read ending 3 residues before the CDR3 end, the germline J gene is used to fill in that end. The gene calls are TRBV2 and TRBJ2-3, with no clear D. Germline V lookup: CDR1 SNHLY, CDR2 FYNNEI. Trimming removed 6 bases at V and 2 bases at J, with 18 bases between. The CDR3 runs 16 residues. The CDR3: CASSAALASLTDTQYF. The covered CDR3 bases are TGTGCCAGCAGCGCTGCCTTAGCTTCCCTCACAGATACG.

Comments on this clone: The CDR3 extends 3 residues past the end of the read, so its final part is completed from the germline J gene. The chain has TRBV6-1 and TRBJ2-7, with D perhaps matching TRBD2 (6 bases). The CDR3 spans 15 residues. Germline CDR1 reads MNHNS; CDR2 reads SASEGT. The ends were cut back, 3 bases at V and 3 bases at J, with 15 bases in the middle. The sequenced part of the CDR3 DNA is TGTGCCAGCAGTGAGATAGCGGTCCCTTTCTACGAG. Its protein is CASSEIAVPFYE. The complete CDR3 sequence is CASSEIAVPFYEQYF.

Remarks on this clone: The read halts 3 residues ahead of the CDR3 end, with the missing end drawn from the germline J gene. This sequence joins TRBV2 and TRBJ1-4; 7 positions match TRBD1. V lost 8 bases to trimming and J lost 5 bases; unmatched junction nucleotides: 14. The length of the CDR3 is 16 residues. Germline lookup yields CDR1 SNHLY and CDR2 FYNNEI. Incomplete CDR3 DNA: TGTGCCAGCTTGGGAGGTTGGACAGGAGGAAATGAAAAA. Protein sequence: CASLGGWTGGNEK. The complete CDR3 protein is CASLGGWTGGNEKLFF.

Regarding this clone: The read gets to within 3 residues of the CDR3 end, and the germline J gene fills in the rest. The chain employs TRBV29-1 and TRBJ2-3, with D perhaps matching TRBD1 (5 bases). CDR1 is SQVTM, CDR2 ANQGSEA, per germline. The CDR3 loop spans 13 amino acids. CDR3 in amino acids: CSVADSLYQPQYF. The CDR3 bases that were read are TGCAGCGTGGCAGACAGCCTCTATCAGCCG.

On this clone: The read is 3 residues too short to cover the CDR3 end, so that end is filled in from the germline J gene. The rearrangement joins TRBV7-2 to TRBJ1-5; D uncertain. Germline loops: CDR1 SGHTA, CDR2 FQGNSA. The CDR3 consists of 13 residues. V was trimmed by 2 bases and J by 4 bases, leaving 6 bases between them. The DNA read from the CDR3 is TGTGCCAGCAGCTTACAGAAGAATCAGCCC. Translating gives CASSLQKNQP. The entire CDR3 reads CASSLQKNQPQHF.

Of note for this clone: Read data end 3 residues before the CDR3 end; the end is taken from the germline J gene. The V gene is TRBV7-2, the J gene TRBJ2-1, with D possibly TRBD2 on 5 matching bases. Germline-derived CDR1 and CDR2 are SGHTA and FQGNSA. The V end lost 5 bases, the J end lost 9 bases, and 11 bases lay between the germline ends. The CDR3 covers 12 residues. CDR3 amino acids: CASSTRSGEQFF. The CDR3 bases that were read are TGTGCCAGCAGCACACGGAGCGGTGAG.

Regarding this clone: Its ends do not fully match the called genes, so a read error is possible. From the germline J gene comes the end of the CDR3, since the read stops 3 residues before it. The same CDR3 also results from other DNA sequences found in this sample. The rearrangement joins TRBV7-8 to TRBJ1-3; D uncertain. The CDR3 covers 12 residues. The V gene's germline CDR1 is SGHVS and CDR2 FQNEAQ. The CDR3 sequence: CASSLSVNTIYF. The covered CDR3 bases are TGTGCCAGCAGCTTGAGCGTGAACACA.

For this clone: The read halts 3 residues ahead of the CDR3 end, with the missing end drawn from the germline J gene. This chain links TRBV13 with TRBJ1-1; a weak D match, TRBD1 (5 bases). In germline, CDR1 is PRHDT, CDR2 FYEKMQ (reference sequence). Trimming stripped 7 bases from V and 4 bases from J, with 16 bases between. This CDR3 has 14 residues. The CDR3 loop is CASKWGVLPTEAFF. The CDR3 DNA, read in part, is TGTGCCAGCAAATGGGGGGTCCTTCCCACTGAA.

Remarks on this clone: The CDR3 extends 3 residues past the end of the read, so its final part is completed from the germline J gene. V usage is TRBV5-1 and J usage is TRBJ2-5, with 7 bases lining up with TRBD2. Germline CDR1 SGHRS, CDR2 YFSETQ. This CDR3 is built from 14 residues. The J segment lost 4 bases and the V segment lost 3 bases, leaving 6 bases of the junction unmatched. The sequenced CDR3 bases are TGCGCCAGCAGCTCAGGGAGGGAAGGAGAGACC. Translated, it gives CASSSGREGET. The whole CDR3 reads CASSSGREGETQYF. Complete variable domain (other parts from reference TRBV5-1 and TRBJ2-5): KAGVTQTPRYLIKTRGQQVTLSCSPISGHRSVSWYQQTPGQGLQFLFEYFSETQRNKGNFPGRFSGRQFSNSRSEMNVSTLELGDSALYLCASSSGREGETQYFGPGTRLLVL.

In regard to this clone: The read stops 3 residues short of the end of the CDR3; the missing end is completed from the germline J gene. This chain uses TRBV29-1 with TRBJ2-3, with a tentative D call TRBD2 (6 bases). Germline CDR1 reads SQVTM; CDR2 reads ANQGSEA. V lost 2 bases and J lost 6, with 6 bases in between. The CDR3 is 11 residues long. The CDR3 DNA, read in part, is TGCAGCGTTGAACTAGCGGATACG. It encodes CSVELADT. The full CDR3 reads CSVELADTQYF.

Of note for this clone: Read coverage stops 3 residues before the CDR3 terminus; the germline J gene supplies the remainder. V gene TRBV27 combines with J gene TRBJ2-7, with D maybe TRBD1 (6 bases). The germline V gene has CDR1 MNHEY and CDR2 SMNVEV (reference sequence). This CDR3 has 19 residues. With 8 bases removed from V and 1 base from J, the gap between germline ends came to 30 bases. The chain's CDR3 is CASPLNFPSRTAASYEQYF. CDR3 DNA, as far as it was read: TGTGCCAGCCCTCTTAACTTCCCATCGCGGACAGCCGCATCCTACGAG.

Notes on this clone: The read ends 3 residues before the CDR3 terminus; that terminus is restored from the germline J gene. This chain links TRBV6-1 with TRBJ2-3; TRBD2 matches 11 bases. The CDR3 spans 19 residues. Germline V gives CDR1 MNHNS, CDR2 SASEGT. Losses at the gene ends were 0 bases for V and 1 base for J; bases not matched to a gene: 9. Incomplete CDR3 DNA: TGTGCCAGCAGTGAAGCCAGGATATCTAGCGGGGGGCGCACAGATACG. It is translated as CASSEARISSGGRTDT. The entire CDR3 is CASSEARISSGGRTDTQYF.

Details on this clone: The read ends 3 residues before the CDR3 terminus; that terminus is restored from the germline J gene. This chain joins TRBV7-9 and TRBJ2-1; 8 bases agree with TRBD1. The junction had 4 bases not matched to a gene; V was cut back by 5 bases and J by 7 bases. The length of the CDR3 is 13 residues. Germline V gives CDR1 SEHNR, CDR2 FQNEAQ (reference sequence). The covered CDR3 bases are TGTGCCAGCAGCCTACGGACAGGGAATGAG. It specifies CASSLRTGNE. The whole CDR3 protein reads CASSLRTGNEQFF.

Note on this clone: The sequenced fragment ends 3 residues before the CDR3 boundary, so the rest is inferred from the germline J gene. This chain joins TRBV5-1 and TRBJ2-2; D is perhaps TRBD2 (5 bases). The CDR3 sequence is 15 residues long. The V gene's germline CDR1 is SGHRS and CDR2 YFSETQ. The sequenced part of the CDR3 DNA is TGCGCCAGCAGCTTGGGCGGGTCCCCGGGTGAAAAG. It translates to CASSLGGSPGEK. The complete CDR3 reads CASSLGGSPGEKLFF.

In the case of this clone: The read is 3 residues too short to cover the CDR3 end, so that end is filled in from the germline J gene. This rearrangement joins TRBV20-1 to TRBJ1-3, with D unresolved. The CDR3 length is 15 residues. Germline values: CDR1 DFQATT, CDR2 SNEGSKA (reference sequence). Trimming cost V 1 base and J 0 bases, with 10 bases left between them. The sequenced part of the CDR3 DNA is TGCAGTGCTAGAGCCGTACAGTTCTCTGGAAACACC. This encodes CSARAVQFSGNT. Given in full, the CDR3 is CSARAVQFSGNTIYF.

Details on this clone: The read ends 3 residues early relative to the CDR3; the germline J gene fills the gap. The V call is TRBV9, the J call TRBJ2-5; TRBD1 is a possible D gene (6 bases). Germline assignment: CDR1 SGDLS and CDR2 YYNGEE. Trimming pared 0 bases from V and 5 bases from J, leaving 14 bases between. The CDR3 sequence is 15 residues long. Incomplete CDR3 DNA: TGTGCCAGCAGCGTAGTAGGGGGAACCGGGGAGACC. Protein: CASSVVGGTGET. The full CDR3 protein is CASSVVGGTGETQYF.

A note on this clone: The read finishes 3 residues shy of the CDR3 end, and the germline J gene is used to complete it. J is TRBJ2-3 and V is TRBV30, with 8 bases matching TRBD1. The CDR3 is 13 amino acids. Germline loops: CDR1 GTSNPN, CDR2 SVGIG (reference sequence). Incomplete CDR3 DNA: TGTGCCTACGAAGACAGGGGCATGGAGCCG. Encoded protein: CAYEDRGMEP. The whole CDR3 protein is CAYEDRGMEPQYF.

Comments on this clone: The missing CDR3 end, 3 residues past where the read stops, is filled in from the germline J gene. The chain uses TRBV9 and TRBJ1-1, with D possibly TRBD1 on 6 matching bases. Looked up from germline, CDR1 is SGDLS and CDR2 is YYNGEE. The CDR3 extends over 15 amino acids. CDR3 DNA, as far as it was read: TGTGCCAGCAGCGTAGATACAGGGAGTCACGAGATA. It codes for CASSVDTGSHEI. The whole CDR3 protein reads CASSVDTGSHEIAFF.

About this clone itself: The CDR3 is cut off 3 residues early in the read; its end comes from the germline J gene. The chain employs TRBV2 and TRBJ2-4; D perhaps matches TRBD1 (6 bases). This CDR3 has 15 residues. Germline V gene data show CDR1 as SNHLY and CDR2 as FYNNEI. This CDR3 reads CASRTNRVGNQPQYF. The covered CDR3 bases are TGTGCCAGCAGGACAAACAGGGTTGGCAATCAGCCT.

Note on this clone: The read halts 3 residues ahead of the CDR3 end, with the missing end drawn from the germline J gene. V usage is TRBV29-1 and J usage is TRBJ2-4; D gene ambiguous. V lost 7 bases and J lost 2, with 12 bases in between. Germline CDR1 is SQVTM and CDR2 is ANQGSEA. The CDR3 totals 13 residues. The CDR3 loop is CSAGPGSKNIQYF. The CDR3 bases that were read are TGCAGCGCTGGGCCCGGCTCCAAAAACATT.